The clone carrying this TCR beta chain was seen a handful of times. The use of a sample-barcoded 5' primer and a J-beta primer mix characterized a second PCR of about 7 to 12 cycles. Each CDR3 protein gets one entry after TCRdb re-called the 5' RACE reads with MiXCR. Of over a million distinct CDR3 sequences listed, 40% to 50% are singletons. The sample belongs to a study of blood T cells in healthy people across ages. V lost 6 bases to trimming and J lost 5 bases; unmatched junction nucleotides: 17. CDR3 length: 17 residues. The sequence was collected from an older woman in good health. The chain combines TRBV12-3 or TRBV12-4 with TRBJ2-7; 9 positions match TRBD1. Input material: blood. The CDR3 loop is CASSQDGPGTGSDEQYF. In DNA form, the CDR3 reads TGTGCCAGCAGCCAAGACGGTCCCGGGACAGGGTCCGACGAGCAGTACTTC.